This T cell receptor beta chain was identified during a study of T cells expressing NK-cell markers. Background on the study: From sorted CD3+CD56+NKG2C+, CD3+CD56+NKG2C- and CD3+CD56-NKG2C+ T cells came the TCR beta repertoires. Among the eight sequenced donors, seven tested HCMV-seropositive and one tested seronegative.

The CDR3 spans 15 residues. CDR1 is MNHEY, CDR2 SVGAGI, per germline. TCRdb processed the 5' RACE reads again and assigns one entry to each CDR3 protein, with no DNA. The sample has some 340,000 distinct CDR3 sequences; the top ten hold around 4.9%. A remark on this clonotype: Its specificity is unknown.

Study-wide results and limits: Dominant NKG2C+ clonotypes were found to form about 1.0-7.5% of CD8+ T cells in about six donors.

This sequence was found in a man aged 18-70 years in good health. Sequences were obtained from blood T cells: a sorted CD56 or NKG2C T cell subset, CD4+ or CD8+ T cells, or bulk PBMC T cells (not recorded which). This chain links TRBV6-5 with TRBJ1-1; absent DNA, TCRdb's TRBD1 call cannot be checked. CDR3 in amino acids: CASSPRQGRWTEAFF.